This T cell receptor (beta chain) was identified in a study of T cell responses to AZD1222 COVID-19 vaccine. General study results and limits: Regions 160-218 and 743-854 held dominance among vaccine-associated CD4 TCRs, which spanned spike. White British people made up most donors, females outnumbered males, and clonal diversity was possibly underestimated. Close to half of spike-specific TCRs reportedly recognize unmutated variant regions. A rise in Spike-specific TCR breadth and depth followed two AZD1222 doses.

Clones were sequenced by immunoSEQ multiplex PCR, and TCRdb holds only the in-frame ones, with some missing. The profile shows approximately 150,000 clones, about nine tenths of them singletons. The V and J ends lost 2 bases and 6 bases respectively, with 12 bases between them. The CDR3 has 14 amino acids. Germline assignment: CDR1 LGHDT and CDR2 YNNKEL (reference sequence). For this clone: The antigen is undetermined.

The rearrangement links TRBV3-1 (or the pseudogene TRBV3-2) to TRBJ2-3, with D unresolved. This sequence originates from an adult who received the AZD1222 COVID-19 vaccine. The specimen was peripheral blood, collected 28 days after the second AZD1222 dose. CDR3 loop: CASSQLDRSDTQYF. As DNA, the CDR3 is TGTGCCAGCAGCCAACTTGACCGCTCGGATACGCAGTATTTT.